A selection of T cell receptor beta chains follows, all from one sample in a study of PD-1 blockade in classical Hodgkin lymphoma. Libraries were prepared by immunoSEQ multiplex PCR; TCRdb keeps only in-frame clonotypes and omits some of them. The table shows about 14,000 clones, with around 80% occurring only once. Sequenced here: peripheral blood mononuclear cells (PBMCs), sampled at baseline. These receptors were taken from a human donor with classical Hodgkin lymphoma. The CDR3 runs from the conserved cysteine through the conserved F or W. Expanded clones are given a class, and other clones once, few, many or no size at all.

cdr3_length | v_call | clone_size | cdr3_aa
14 | TRBV5-1 | medium-sized | CASSSRGGYTEAFF
14 | TRBV5-5 | once | CASSLGGNTGELFF
14 | TRBV19 | - | CASTSWGERHPQHF
12 | TRBV18 | - | CASTRDLETQYF
17 | TRBV5-5 | - | CASSLGQDSLGANVLTF
14 | TRBV6-5 | - | CASSYGGATDTQYF
17 | TRBV14 | few | CASSPQTGGPSDTEAFF
13 | TRBV2 | - | CASSVGTFVEQYF
13 | TRBV4-2 | - | CASSQDRTETQYF
17 | TRBV7-2 | few | CASSGFLADRRPYEQYF
17 | TRBV9 | - | CASSVGPDSGGGETQYF
14 | TRBV18 | - | CASSPGRELYGYTF
15 | TRBV7-8 | - | CASSLPDRGFNEQFF
14 | TRBV5-1 | - | CASSLELGDTEAFF
16 | TRBV6-1 | - | CASSEAGYPSTDAQYF
15 | TRBV4-3 | - | CASSPMGDRHHEQYF
14 | TRBV7-2 | - | CASSLDFWAGELFF
16 | TRBV7-6 | - | CASSLDEGLSTDTQYF
12 | TRBV5-4 | - | CASRVLAGGYTF
15 | TRBV29-1 | - | CSAAGTSGRTGELFF
15 | TRBV4-2 | - | CASSQEGVVNSPLHF
15 | TRBV2 | - | CASTKSGLMNTEAFF
14 | TRBV5-1 | - | CASSLGTFSYEQYF
16 | TRBV4-1 | - | CASSHISRTGINEQFF
16 | TRBV4-3 | - | CASSQDNSGPLGGYTF
15 | TRBV10-1 | few | CASSESYGEGTEAFF
16 | TRBV19 | - | CASSEPGRGRDYEQYF
15 | TRBV7-6 | - | CASSFQTGEVTEAFF
14 | TRBV4-3 | - | CASSQGRRVYEQYF
14 | TRBV19 | - | CASSTWTGTDEQFF
16 | TRBV7-2 | - | CASTPRGGAAIETQYF
15 | TRBV27 | - | CASSLFRGGTGELFF
14 | TRBV28 | - | CASSLTGGMNEQYF
15 | TRBV14 | - | CASSQLAGGGETQYF
15 | TRBV19 | - | CASRLYSVGEETQYF
14 | TRBV2 | - | CASSDTGGNTEAFF
17 | TRBV5-1 | - | CASSLHRDRGQNEKLFF
15 | TRBV29-1 | - | CSVEITRQGFHEQYF
14 | TRBV5-1 | - | CASSLGVSNQPQHF
14 | TRBV18 | - | CASSPPAGNYGYTF
14 | TRBV27 | - | CASREQGNSYEQYF
14 | TRBV7-7 | - | CASSLEDGANVLTF
13 | TRBV7-9 | - | CASRGLSSYEQYF
17 | TRBV18 | - | CASSPYMTSGRSGTQYF
13 | TRBV18 | - | CASSPGAQETQYF
15 | TRBV5-1 | - | CASSGTVTVTGELFF
15 | TRBV5-6 | - | CASSPQGRDTGELFF
13 | TRBV2 | once | CASSPELNTEAFF
11 | TRBV6-1 | - | CASSEFYEQYF
15 | TRBV5-6 | few | CASSLGLRVTDTQYF
15 | TRBV19 | once | CASMGSGLLNTEAFF
15 | TRBV28 | - | CASSRLGRSNQPQHF
13 | TRBV6-1 | - | CASSEGHGNEQYF
17 | TRBV4-1 | - | CASSPRSGRGYYDEQFF